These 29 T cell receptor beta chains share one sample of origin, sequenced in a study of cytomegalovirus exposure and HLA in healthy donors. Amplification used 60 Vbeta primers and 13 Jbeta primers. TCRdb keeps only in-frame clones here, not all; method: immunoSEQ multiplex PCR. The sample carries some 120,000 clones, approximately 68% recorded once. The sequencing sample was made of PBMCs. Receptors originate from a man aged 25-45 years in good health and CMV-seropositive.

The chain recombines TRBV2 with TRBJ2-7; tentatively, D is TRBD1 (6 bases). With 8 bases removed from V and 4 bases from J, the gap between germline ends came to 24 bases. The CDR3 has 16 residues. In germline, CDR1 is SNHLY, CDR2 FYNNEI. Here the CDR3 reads CASVAPLGQGHYEQYF. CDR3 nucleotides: TGTGCCAGCGTTGCCCCTTTAGGGCAGGGGCATTACGAGCAGTACTTC.

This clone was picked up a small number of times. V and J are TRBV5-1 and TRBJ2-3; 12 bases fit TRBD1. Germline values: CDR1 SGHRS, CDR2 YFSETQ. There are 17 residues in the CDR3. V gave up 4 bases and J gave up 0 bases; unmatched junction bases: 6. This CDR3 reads CASSPGTGGWSTDTQYF. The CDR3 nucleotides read TGCGCCAGCAGCCCGGGGACAGGGGGCTGGAGCACAGATACGCAGTATTTT.

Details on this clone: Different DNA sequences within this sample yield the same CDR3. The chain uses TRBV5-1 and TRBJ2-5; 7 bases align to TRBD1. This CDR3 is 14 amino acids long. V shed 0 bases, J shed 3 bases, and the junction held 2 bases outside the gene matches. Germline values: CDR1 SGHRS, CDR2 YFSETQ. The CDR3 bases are TGCGCCAGCAGCTTGGCAACAGGGGAAGAGACCCAGTACTTC. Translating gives CASSLATGEETQYF.

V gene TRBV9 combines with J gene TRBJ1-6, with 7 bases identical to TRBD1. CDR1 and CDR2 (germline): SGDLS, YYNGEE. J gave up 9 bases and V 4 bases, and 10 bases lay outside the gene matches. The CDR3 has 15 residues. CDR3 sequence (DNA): TGTGCCAGCAGCCCTCAGGGGGGAGTCGGTTCACCCCTCCACTTT. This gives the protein CASSPQGGVGSPLHF.

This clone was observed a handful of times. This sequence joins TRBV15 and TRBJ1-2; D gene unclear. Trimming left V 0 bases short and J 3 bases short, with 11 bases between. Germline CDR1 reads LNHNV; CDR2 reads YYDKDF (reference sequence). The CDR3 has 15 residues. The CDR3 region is CATSRDGYGDYGYTF. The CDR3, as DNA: TGTGCCACCAGCAGAGATGGTTACGGGGACTATGGCTACACCTTC. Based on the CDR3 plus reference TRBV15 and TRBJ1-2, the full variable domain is DAMVIQNPRYQVTQFGKPVTLSCSQTLNHNVMYWYQQKSSQAPKLLFHYYDKDFNNEADTPDNFQSRRPNTSFCFLDIRSPGLGDTAMYLCATSRDGYGDYGYTFGSGTRLTVV.

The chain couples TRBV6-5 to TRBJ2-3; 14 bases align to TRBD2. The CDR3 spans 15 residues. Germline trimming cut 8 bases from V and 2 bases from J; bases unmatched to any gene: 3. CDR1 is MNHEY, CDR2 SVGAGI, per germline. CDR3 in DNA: TGTGCCAGCCGACTAGCGGGAGGGTTCACAGATACGCAGTATTTT. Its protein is CASRLAGGFTDTQYF.

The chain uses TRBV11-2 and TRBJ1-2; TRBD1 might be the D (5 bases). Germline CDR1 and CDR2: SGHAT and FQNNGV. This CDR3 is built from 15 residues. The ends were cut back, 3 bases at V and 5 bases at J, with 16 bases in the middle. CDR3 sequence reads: CASSFAAGPSYGYTF. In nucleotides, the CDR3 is TGTGCCAGCAGCTTCGCTGCAGGGCCTTCGTATGGCTACACCTTC.

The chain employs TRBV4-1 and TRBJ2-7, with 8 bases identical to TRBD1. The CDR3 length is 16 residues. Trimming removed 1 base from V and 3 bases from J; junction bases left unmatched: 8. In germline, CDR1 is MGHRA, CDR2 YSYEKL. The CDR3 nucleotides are TGCGCCAGCAGCCAAGCCCCGACAGGGGAACTCTACGAGCAGTACTTC. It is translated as CASSQAPTGELYEQYF.

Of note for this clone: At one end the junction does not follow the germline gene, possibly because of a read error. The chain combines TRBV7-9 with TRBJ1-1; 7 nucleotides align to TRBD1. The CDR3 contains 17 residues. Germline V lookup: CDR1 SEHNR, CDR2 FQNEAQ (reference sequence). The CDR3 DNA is TGTTCCAGCAGCTTAGCTGGCGGGGGGCAGGGGGGAACTGAAGCTTTCTTT. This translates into CSSSLAGGGQGGTEAFF.

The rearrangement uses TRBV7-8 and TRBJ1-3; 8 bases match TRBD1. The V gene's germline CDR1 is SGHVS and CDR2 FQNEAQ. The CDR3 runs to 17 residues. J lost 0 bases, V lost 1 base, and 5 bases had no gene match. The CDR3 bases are TGTGCCAGCAGCTTAGGATACAGGGGGGTCTCTGGAAACACCATATATTTT. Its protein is CASSLGYRGVSGNTIYF.

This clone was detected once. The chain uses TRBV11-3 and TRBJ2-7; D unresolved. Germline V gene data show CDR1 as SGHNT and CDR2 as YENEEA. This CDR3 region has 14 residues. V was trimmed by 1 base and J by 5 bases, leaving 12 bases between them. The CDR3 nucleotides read TGTGCCAGCAGCTTAGGGGCCAGTTCAGACGAGCAGTACTTC. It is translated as CASSLGASSDEQYF. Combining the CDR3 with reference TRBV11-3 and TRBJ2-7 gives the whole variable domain EAGVVQSPRYKIIEKKQPVAFWCNPISGHNTLYWYLQNLGQGPELLIRYENEEAVDDSQLPKDRFSAERLKGVDSTLKIQPAELGDSAVYLCASSLGASSDEQYFGPGTRLTVT.

The CDR3 is CASETDQTYEQYF. The CDR3 nucleotides are TGTGCCAGCGAGACAGATCAAACCTACGAGCAGTACTTC. The chain recombines TRBV7-9 with TRBJ2-7, with a weak D call TRBD1 (5 bases). V lost 8 bases to trimming and J lost 2 bases, with 13 bases between them. Germline loops: CDR1 SEHNR, CDR2 FQNEAQ (reference sequence). The CDR3 sequence is 13 residues long.

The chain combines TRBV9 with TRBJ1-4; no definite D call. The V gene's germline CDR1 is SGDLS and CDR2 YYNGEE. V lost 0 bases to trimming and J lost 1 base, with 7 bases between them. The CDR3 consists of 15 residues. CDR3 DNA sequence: TGTGCCAGCAGCGTAGATCGGGGAACTAATGAAAAACTGTTTTTT. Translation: CASSVDRGTNEKLFF.

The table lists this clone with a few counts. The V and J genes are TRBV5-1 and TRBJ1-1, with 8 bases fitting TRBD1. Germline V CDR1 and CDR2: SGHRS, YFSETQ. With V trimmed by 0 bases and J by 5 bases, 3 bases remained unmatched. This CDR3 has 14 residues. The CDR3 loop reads CASSLAGQGTEAFF. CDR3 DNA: TGCGCCAGCAGCTTGGCCGGACAGGGAACTGAAGCTTTCTTT.

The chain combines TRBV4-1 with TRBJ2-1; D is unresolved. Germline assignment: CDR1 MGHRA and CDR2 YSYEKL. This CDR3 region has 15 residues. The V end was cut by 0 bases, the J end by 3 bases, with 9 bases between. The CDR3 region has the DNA TGCGCCAGCAGCCAAGAGGAGTCTTTCTACAATGAGCAGTTCTTC. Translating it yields CASSQEESFYNEQFF.

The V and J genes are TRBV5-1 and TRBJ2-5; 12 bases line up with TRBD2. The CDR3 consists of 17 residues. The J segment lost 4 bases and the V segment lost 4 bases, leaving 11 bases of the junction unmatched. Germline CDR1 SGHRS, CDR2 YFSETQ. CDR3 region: CASSKTTSGRWGETQYF. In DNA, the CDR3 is TGCGCCAGCAGCAAAACAACTAGCGGGAGGTGGGGAGAGACCCAGTACTTC. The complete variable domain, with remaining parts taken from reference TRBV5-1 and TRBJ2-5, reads KAGVTQTPRYLIKTRGQQVTLSCSPISGHRSVSWYQQTPGQGLQFLFEYFSETQRNKGNFPGRFSGRQFSNSRSEMNVSTLELGDSALYLCASSKTTSGRWGETQYFGPGTRLLVL.

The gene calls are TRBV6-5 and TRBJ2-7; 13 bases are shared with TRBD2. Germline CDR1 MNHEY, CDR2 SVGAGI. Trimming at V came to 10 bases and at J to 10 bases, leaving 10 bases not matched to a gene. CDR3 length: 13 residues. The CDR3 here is CATSLAGGPDQYF. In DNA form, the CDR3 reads TGTGCCACCTCACTAGCGGGAGGGCCAGACCAGTACTTC.

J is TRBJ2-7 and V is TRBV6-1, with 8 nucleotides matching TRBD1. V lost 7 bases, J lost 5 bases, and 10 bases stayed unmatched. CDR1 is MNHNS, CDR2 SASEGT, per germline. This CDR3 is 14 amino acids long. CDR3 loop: CASNYGQGSDEQYF. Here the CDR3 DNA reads TGTGCCAGCAACTATGGACAGGGCTCGGACGAGCAGTACTTC.

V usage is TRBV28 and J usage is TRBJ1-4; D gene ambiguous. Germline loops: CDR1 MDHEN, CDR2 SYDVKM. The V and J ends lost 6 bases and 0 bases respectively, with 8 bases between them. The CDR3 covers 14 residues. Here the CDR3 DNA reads TGTGCCAGCAGCCTGCTATCAACTAATGAAAAACTGTTTTTT. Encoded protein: CASSLLSTNEKLFF.

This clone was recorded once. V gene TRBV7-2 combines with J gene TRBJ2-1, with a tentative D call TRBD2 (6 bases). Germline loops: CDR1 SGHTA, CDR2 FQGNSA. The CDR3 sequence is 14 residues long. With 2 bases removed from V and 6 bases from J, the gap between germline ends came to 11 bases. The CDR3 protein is CASSLYRGSNEQFF. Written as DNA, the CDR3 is TGTGCCAGCAGCTTATATCGGGGGAGCAATGAGCAGTTCTTC.

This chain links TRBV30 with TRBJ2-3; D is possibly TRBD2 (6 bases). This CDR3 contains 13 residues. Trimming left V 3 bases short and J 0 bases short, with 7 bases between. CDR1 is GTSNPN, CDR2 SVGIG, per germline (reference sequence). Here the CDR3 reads CAWRSGSTDTQYF. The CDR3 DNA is TGTGCCTGGAGAAGCGGGAGCACAGATACGCAGTATTTT.

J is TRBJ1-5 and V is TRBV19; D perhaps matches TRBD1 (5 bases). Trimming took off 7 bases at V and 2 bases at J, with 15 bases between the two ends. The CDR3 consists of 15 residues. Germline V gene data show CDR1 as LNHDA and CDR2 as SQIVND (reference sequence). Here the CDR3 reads CASMSSGRGNQPQHF. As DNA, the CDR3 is TGTGCCAGTATGTCAAGTGGCAGGGGCAATCAGCCCCAGCATTTT.

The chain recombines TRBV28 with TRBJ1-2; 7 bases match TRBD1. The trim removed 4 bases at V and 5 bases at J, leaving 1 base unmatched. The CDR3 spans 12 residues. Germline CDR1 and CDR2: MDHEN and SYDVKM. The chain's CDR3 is CASSSGQYGYTF. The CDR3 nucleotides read TGTGCCAGCAGTTCGGGACAGTATGGCTACACCTTC.

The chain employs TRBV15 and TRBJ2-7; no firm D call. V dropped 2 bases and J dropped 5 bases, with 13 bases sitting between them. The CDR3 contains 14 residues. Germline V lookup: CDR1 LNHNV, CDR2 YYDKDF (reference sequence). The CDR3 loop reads CATSRRPAGHEQYF. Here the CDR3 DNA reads TGTGCCACCAGCAGACGTCCAGCAGGTCACGAGCAGTACTTC.

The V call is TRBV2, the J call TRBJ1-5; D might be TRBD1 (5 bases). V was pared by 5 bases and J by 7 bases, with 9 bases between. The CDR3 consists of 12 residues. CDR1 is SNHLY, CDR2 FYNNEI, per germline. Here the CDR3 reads CASSWEGQPQHF. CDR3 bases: TGTGCCAGCAGTTGGGAGGGGCAGCCCCAGCATTTT.

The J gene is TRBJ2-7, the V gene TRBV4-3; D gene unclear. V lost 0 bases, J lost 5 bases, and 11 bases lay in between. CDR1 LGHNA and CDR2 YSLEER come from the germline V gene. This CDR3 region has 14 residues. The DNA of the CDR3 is TGCGCCAGCAGCCAAGATCAAGAGGTCAACGAGCAGTACTTC. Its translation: CASSQDQEVNEQYF.

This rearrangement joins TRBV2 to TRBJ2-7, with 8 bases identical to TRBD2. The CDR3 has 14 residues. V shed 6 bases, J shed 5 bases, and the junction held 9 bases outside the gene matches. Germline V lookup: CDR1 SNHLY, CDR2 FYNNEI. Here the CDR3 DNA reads TGTGCCAGCAGACAGGCGGGAGGATGGCACGAGCAGTACTTC. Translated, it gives CASRQAGGWHEQYF.

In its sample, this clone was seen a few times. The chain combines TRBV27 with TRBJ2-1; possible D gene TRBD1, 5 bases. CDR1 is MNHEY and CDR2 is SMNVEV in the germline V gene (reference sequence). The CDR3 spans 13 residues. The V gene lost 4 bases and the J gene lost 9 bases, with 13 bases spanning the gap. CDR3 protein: CASSWSEQAEQFF. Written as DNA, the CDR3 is TGTGCCAGCAGTTGGTCTGAACAGGCTGAGCAGTTCTTC.

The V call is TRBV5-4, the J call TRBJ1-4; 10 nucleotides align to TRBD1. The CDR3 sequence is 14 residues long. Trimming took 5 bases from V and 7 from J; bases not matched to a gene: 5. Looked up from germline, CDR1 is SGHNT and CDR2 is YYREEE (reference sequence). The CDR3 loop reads CASSPGTGAEKLFF. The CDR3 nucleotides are TGTGCCAGCAGTCCCGGGACAGGGGCTGAAAAACTGTTTTTT.